The 32 T cell receptor beta chains below come from one sample, sequenced in a study of T cells in Graves' hyperthyroidism and ophthalmopathy. The source material, RNA transcripts, was used to amplify TCR beta CDR3 regions. TCR CDR3 regions were first amplified by RT-PCR with HTBI primers. Using its own MiXCR run on the multiplex PCR reads, TCRdb lists one record per CDR3 protein. The sample has about 96,000 distinct CDR3 sequences, about half seen once. Material for sequencing was blood. These receptors were taken from a woman in her thirties or forties with Graves' hyperthyroidism.

In its sample, this clonotype was seen many times. The rearrangement joins TRBV7-2 to TRBJ2-7; 10 nucleotides agree with TRBD2. In germline, CDR1 is SGHTA, CDR2 FQGNSA. The CDR3 loop spans 18 amino acids. Trimming took 5 bases from V and 3 from J; bases not matched to a gene: 16. CDR3 loop: CASSQEREAGGPLYEQYF. CDR3 DNA sequence: TGTGCCAGCAGCCAAGAGAGAGAAGCGGGAGGGCCGCTCTACGAGCAGTACTTC.

The rearrangement links TRBV2 to TRBJ1-3; 9 bases fit TRBD1. CDR1 is SNHLY, CDR2 FYNNEI, per germline. Trimming took 4 bases from V and 6 from J; bases not matched to a gene: 13. This CDR3 comprises 17 residues. The CDR3 loop reads CASSVRDRDYGLNTIYF. DNA of the CDR3: TGTGCCAGCAGTGTCCGGGACAGGGACTATGGCTTAAACACCATATATTTT.

This clonotype has just a few counts. Here the CDR3 DNA reads TGTGCCAGCAGTGCGGGACGGGGCTTCTACGAGCAGTACTTC. This encodes CASSAGRGFYEQYF. This rearrangement joins TRBV7-2 to TRBJ2-7; possible D gene TRBD2, 6 bases. This CDR3 has 14 amino acids. Between the trimmed V and J ends, which lost 6 bases and 3 bases, there was a span of 15 bases. Looked up from germline, CDR1 is SGHTA and CDR2 is FQGNSA.

Many counts were recorded for this clonotype. The gene calls are TRBV5-1 and TRBJ1-2, with D possibly being TRBD1 (6 bases). V was clipped by 0 bases and J by 8 bases, with 17 bases between them. Germline-derived CDR1 and CDR2 are SGHRS and YFSETQ. This CDR3 comprises 15 residues. The CDR3, as DNA: TGCGCCAGCAGCTTGGGGCCCGACAGGCGGCACGGCTACACCTTC. It is translated as CASSLGPDRRHGYTF. Looking up the rest from reference TRBV5-1 and TRBJ1-2 gives the full variable domain: KAGVTQTPRYLIKTRGQQVTLSCSPISGHRSVSWYQQTPGQGLQFLFEYFSETQRNKGNFPGRFSGRQFSNSRSEMNVSTLELGDSALYLCASSLGPDRRHGYTFGSGTRLTVV.

In the case of this clonotype: This may be a read error, as it is one base from a much larger clone. The genes are TRBV4-1 and TRBJ2-3; no firm D call. The CDR3 loop spans 15 amino acids. Germline loops: CDR1 MGHRA, CDR2 YSYEKL. CDR3 protein: CASSQELAGTDMQYF. Written as DNA, the CDR3 is TGTGCCAGCAGCCAAGAATTAGCAGGCACAGATATGCAGTATTTT.

As regards this clonotype: The final CDR3 position lacks the conserved phenylalanine or tryptophan, pointing to a likely read error. The chain is built from TRBV10-3 and TRBJ2-7, with 9 positions matching TRBD2. This CDR3 is built from 15 residues. V trimming: 10 bases; J trimming: 3 bases; junction bases outside the gene matches: 13. The germline gives CDR1 ENHRY, CDR2 SYGVKD. CDR3 sequence reads: CASREGTSSYYEQYL. The CDR3 nucleotides are TGTGCCAGCAGGGAGGGGACTAGCAGTTACTACGAGCAGTACCTC.

This clonotype was observed many times. A much larger clone is a single base away; this may be a read error. The chain employs TRBV4-1 and TRBJ2-7, with D unresolved. Germline V gene data show CDR1 as MGHRA and CDR2 as YSYEKL. This CDR3 has 11 amino acids. The V and J ends lost 3 bases and 6 bases respectively, with 6 bases between them. In nucleotides, the CDR3 is TGCGCCAGCAGCCAGGAATGCGAGCAGTACTTC. This translates into CASSQECEQYF.

J is TRBJ1-2 and V is TRBV7-2; 12 bases fit TRBD1. Losses at the gene ends were 5 bases for V and 7 bases for J; bases not matched to a gene: 2. Germline CDR1 and CDR2: SGHTA and FQGNSA. The CDR3 consists of 13 residues. The CDR3 region has the DNA TGTGCCAGCAGCCCGGGACAGGGGGCTGGCTACACCTTC. Residues: CASSPGQGAGYTF.

The rearrangement joins TRBV7-2 to TRBJ1-1, with D perhaps TRBD1 (5 bases). Looked up from germline, CDR1 is SGHTA and CDR2 is FQGNSA. The V end lost 5 bases, the J end lost 1 base, and 14 bases lay between the germline ends. The CDR3 loop spans 15 amino acids. The CDR3 sequence: CASSPPGGWNTEAFF. CDR3 nucleotides: TGTGCCAGCAGCCCGCCTGGGGGGTGGAACACTGAAGCTTTCTTT.

Comments on this clonotype: Since the CDR3 does not end with the conserved phenylalanine or tryptophan, this likely comes from a read error. The V and J genes are TRBV15 and TRBJ1-5; 9 bases are a match to TRBD1. V was clipped by 5 bases and J by 3 bases; unmatched bases: 8. Per the germline V gene, CDR1 is LNHNV and CDR2 is YYDKDF (reference sequence). CDR3 length equals 16 residues. This chain's CDR3 is CATSARRTGDNQPQHL. CDR3 nucleotides: TGTGCCACCAGCGCCCGACGGACAGGGGACAATCAGCCCCAGCATCTT.

There are a few counts of this clonotype. V gene TRBV18 combines with J gene TRBJ2-7, with 7 bases fitting TRBD1. The CDR3 runs 14 residues. J lost 2 bases, V lost 8 bases, and 9 bases had no gene match. Germline V gene lookup returns CDR1 KGHSH and CDR2 LQKENI. The CDR3 protein is CASTPGQGAYEQYF. The CDR3 region has the DNA TGTGCCAGCACCCCTGGGCAGGGGGCCTACGAGCAGTACTTC.

A word on this clonotype: Germline is not matched at one junction end, which may reflect a read error. The chain uses TRBV29-1 and TRBJ2-6; D is unresolved. Germline values: CDR1 SQVTM, CDR2 ANQGSEA. The CDR3 has 13 amino acids. The CDR3 protein is CSVVARQANTEAF. The CDR3, as DNA: TGCAGCGTTGTCGCTCGGCAGGCGAACACTGAAGCTTTC.

The rearrangement uses TRBV15 and TRBJ2-5; TRBD1 aligns across 9 bases. CDR3 length equals 14 residues. Germline trimming cut 5 bases from V and 4 bases from J; bases unmatched to any gene: 5. CDR1 is LNHNV and CDR2 is YYDKDF in the germline V gene (reference sequence). CDR3 region: CATSPPGQGETQYF. CDR3 nucleotides: TGTGCCACCAGCCCGCCGGGACAGGGAGAGACCCAGTACTTC.

This clonotype turned up a few times. The genes are TRBV7-8 and TRBJ1-2; 7 nucleotides agree with TRBD1. With 6 bases clipped from V and 4 bases from J, the junction kept 2 bases outside the gene matches. The germline V gene has CDR1 SGHVS and CDR2 FQNEAQ. This CDR3 is built from 12 residues. The CDR3 sequence is CASRGGGYGYTF. CDR3 coding DNA: TGTGCCAGCAGAGGGGGCGGCTATGGCTACACCTTC.

The rearrangement joins TRBV29-1 to TRBJ2-7; TRBD1 or TRBD2 may be the D gene (5 bases each). Germline assignment: CDR1 SQVTM and CDR2 ANQGSEA. This CDR3 region has 13 residues. CDR3 region: CSASTGQGYEQYF. The CDR3 DNA reads as TGCAGTGCTAGTACGGGGCAGGGTTACGAGCAGTACTTC.

This clonotype has ten or more counts. This rearrangement joins TRBV6-5 to TRBJ1-1, with TRBD1 matching over 8 bases. J was trimmed by 5 bases and V by 6 bases; bases with no gene match: 5. The CDR3 has 13 amino acids. The V gene's germline CDR1 is MNHEY and CDR2 SVGAGI. CDR3: CASRATGGTEAFF. For the CDR3, the DNA is TGTGCCAGCAGGGCTACAGGGGGGACTGAAGCTTTCTTT.

V and J are TRBV2 and TRBJ2-5; 8 bases are a match to TRBD2. V shed 1 base, J shed 7 bases, and the junction held 2 bases outside the gene matches. From germline, CDR1 is SNHLY and CDR2 FYNNEI. There are 13 residues in the CDR3. CDR3 sequence: CASSEDSGGTQYF. CDR3 bases: TGTGCCAGCAGTGAAGACAGCGGGGGGACCCAGTACTTC.

Comment on this clonotype: A much larger clone differs by one base, so this may be a read error. J is TRBJ1-1 and V is TRBV24-1, with D perhaps matching TRBD1 (6 bases). The germline CDR1 and CDR2 sequences are KGHDR and SFDVKD. The CDR3 is made up of 13 amino acids. V was trimmed by 10 bases and J by 1 base, leaving 12 bases between them. CDR3 sequence: CATRGGRNTEAFF. The CDR3 nucleotides are TGTGCCACTCGGGGGGGGCGGAACACTGAAGCTTTCTTT.

For this clonotype: The CDR3 does not end in the conserved phenylalanine or tryptophan, so this is likely a read error. The chain is built from TRBV7-8 and TRBJ2-7, with 14 bases aligning to TRBD2. The CDR3 consists of 17 residues. The J segment lost 3 bases and the V segment lost 3 bases, leaving 7 bases of the junction unmatched. The germline V gene has CDR1 SGHVS and CDR2 FQNEAQ. Written as DNA, the CDR3 is TGTGCCAGCAGCTTTAGCGGACTAGCGGGAGGTCTCTACGAGCAGTACCTC. Residues: CASSFSGLAGGLYEQYL.

For this clonotype: The junction and the germline gene differ at one end; a read error may be behind it. The chain couples TRBV5-6 to TRBJ2-5; 8 nucleotides agree with TRBD2. Germline-derived CDR1 and CDR2 are SGHDT and YYEEEE. CDR3 size: 15 residues. The CDR3 here is CASGSKREWRETLYF. Here the CDR3 DNA reads TGTGCCAGCGGCTCGAAGCGGGAGTGGCGAGAGACCCTGTACTTC.

V usage is TRBV9 and J usage is TRBJ2-7, with a weak D call TRBD1 (5 bases). Trimming pared 5 bases from V and 3 bases from J, leaving 15 bases between. CDR3 length: 14 amino acids. Germline assignment: CDR1 SGDLS and CDR2 YYNGEE. The CDR3 loop reads CASSPANRNYEQYF. The DNA for the CDR3 is TGTGCCAGCAGTCCAGCGAACAGGAACTACGAGCAGTACTTC.

With respect to this clonotype: Being one base from a much bigger clone, this may be a read error. This rearrangement joins TRBV6-5 to TRBJ1-2, with 9 bases fitting TRBD1. The CDR3 covers 14 residues. CDR1 MNHEY and CDR2 SVGAGI come from the germline V gene. CDR3 DNA sequence: TGTGCCAGCAGTAACACAGGGGGCGGTTATGGCCACACCTTC. The encoded protein is CASSNTGGGYGHTF.

CDR3 DNA sequence: TGCAGCGTTGACGGGACCATGAACACCGGGGAGCTGTTTTTT. It translates to CSVDGTMNTGELFF. The chain combines TRBV29-1 with TRBJ2-2, with D possibly called TRBD1 or TRBD2 (5 bases each). Germline V gene sequence: CDR1 SQVTM, CDR2 ANQGSEA. Trimming stripped 3 bases from V and 1 base from J, with 9 bases between. The CDR3 consists of 14 residues.

Of note for this clonotype: The conserved final phenylalanine or tryptophan is absent from the CDR3, which likely points to a read error. The limits of the CDR3 on the DNA are not certain, so only TCRdb's listed CDR3 is given. The chain uses TRBV2 and TRBJ2-2; TRBD1, the table's D call, lacks a check against the DNA. Per the germline V gene, CDR1 is SNHLY and CDR2 is FYNNEI. Including both end residues, the CDR3 is 15 amino acids long. CDR3 region: CASSEKGANTGELLS.

In this sample, this clonotype turned up many times. The chain uses TRBV7-3 and TRBJ1-6; D possibly corresponds to TRBD1 (6 bases). Trimming pared 2 bases from V and 5 bases from J, leaving 10 bases between. Germline V gene data show CDR1 as SGHTA and CDR2 as FQGTGA. The CDR3 spans 15 residues. CDR3 region: CASSLLGQNNSPLHF. In DNA form, the CDR3 reads TGTGCCAGCAGCTTATTAGGACAGAATAATTCACCCCTCCACTTT.

The chain has TRBV2 and TRBJ2-7; 10 bases agree with TRBD1. The CDR3 length is 14 residues. Per germline, CDR1 SNHLY and CDR2 FYNNEI. With V trimmed by 5 bases and J by 3 bases, 4 bases remained unmatched. CDR3 in amino acids: CASSFWDRGYEQYF. The CDR3, as DNA: TGTGCCAGCAGTTTCTGGGACAGGGGCTACGAGCAGTACTTC.

This clonotype was picked up many times. The chain carries TRBV20-1 and TRBJ1-2; the D is unclear. CDR3 length equals 15 residues. Germline V gene lookup returns CDR1 DFQATT and CDR2 SNEGSKA (reference sequence). Trimming stripped 6 bases from V and 0 bases from J, with 17 bases between. The CDR3 nucleotides read TGCAGTGCCCGGGAGGGAATCTCAGCTAACTATGGCTACACCTTC. The encoded protein is CSAREGISANYGYTF.

The CDR3 coding sequence is TGTGCCAGCAGCGCCTCACAGGGGCTCTATGGCTACACCTTC. Translating gives CASSASQGLYGYTF. The chain is built from TRBV9 and TRBJ1-2; 7 nucleotides match TRBD1. V dropped 3 bases and J dropped 4; count of bases not matched to a gene: 6. Germline lookup yields CDR1 SGDLS and CDR2 YYNGEE. The CDR3 runs 14 residues.

The chain couples TRBV25-1 to TRBJ1-5, with 7 bases lining up with TRBD1. This CDR3 comprises 15 residues. V was pared by 8 bases and J by 3 bases, with 10 bases of the junction left unmatched. The V gene's germline CDR1 is MGHDK and CDR2 SYGVNS. For the CDR3, the DNA is TGTGCCAGCCCCTATTTGACAGGGAACAATCAGCCCCAGCATTTT. Translating it yields CASPYLTGNNQPQHF.

The CDR3 region has the DNA TGTGCCAGCAGTTCCCCCGGTCCCCTGAACACTGAAGCTTTCTTT. Translating gives CASSSPGPLNTEAFF. V is TRBV28 and J is TRBJ1-1, with D hard to call. This CDR3 has 15 amino acids. The V and J ends lost 4 bases and 0 bases respectively, with 12 bases between them. CDR1 is MDHEN, CDR2 SYDVKM, per germline. The variable domain in full, with the rest retrieved from reference TRBV28 and TRBJ1-1, is DVKVTQSSRYLVKRTGEKVFLECVQDMDHENMFWYRQDPGLGLRLIYFSYDVKMKEKGDIPEGYSVSREKKERFSLILESASTNQTSMYLCASSSPGPLNTEAFFGQGTRLTVV.

This clonotype was recorded many times. The rearrangement links TRBV2 to TRBJ1-1; weak D call: TRBD1 (6 bases). The germline gives CDR1 SNHLY, CDR2 FYNNEI. Trimming stripped 6 bases from V and 4 bases from J, with 9 bases between. CDR3 length: 12 residues. The CDR3 loop is CASSAQGTEAFF. DNA for the CDR3: TGTGCCAGCAGCGCACAGGGCACTGAAGCTTTCTTT.

The CDR3 coding sequence is TGTGCCAGCAGTTCGGGTGTTTACACCGGGGAGCAGTACTTC. Translating it yields CASSSGVYTGEQYF. The chain joins TRBV12-3 or TRBV12-4 to TRBJ2-7, with D hard to call. V gave up 4 bases and J gave up 7 bases, with 17 bases separating them. The CDR3 runs to 14 residues.